The 5 T cell receptor beta chains below come from one sample, sequenced in a study of cytomegalovirus exposure and HLA in healthy donors (dated by TCRdb to the late 2010s). The library was built by means of the immunoSEQ multiplex PCR assay. For the multiplex PCR, a mixture combining 60 forward primers for TCR Vbeta segments and 13 reverse primers for TCR Jbeta segments was used. Imported from immuneACCESS, the table was reduced by TCRdb to in-frame sequences with V and J called. These copies leave out some clones; in studies compared against another copy, an unresolved V gene accounts for under half, and the cause of the remainder is not known. The sample contains some 190,000 clones, about 83% of them found a single time. In total, the top ten clones hold about 1.8% of the sample. Sequences were obtained from PBMCs. The receptors derive from a man aged 40-50 years in good health and CMV-seropositive.

This clone was observed a single time. The chain combines TRBV27 with TRBJ2-5; no reliable D call. Deletions cut 3 bases from V and 2 bases from J, with 7 bases between. Per the germline V gene, CDR1 is MNHEY and CDR2 is SMNVEV (reference sequence). The CDR3 sequence is 13 residues long. The CDR3 sequence is CASSFRRQETQYF. The CDR3 DNA reads as TGTGCCAGCAGTTTTCGCAGACAAGAGACCCAGTACTTC.

As to this clone: A read error may produce the germline difference seen at one junction end. The J gene is TRBJ2-7, the V gene TRBV7-9; 9 bases align to TRBD1. The CDR3 consists of 14 residues. Germline V gene data show CDR1 as SEHNR and CDR2 as FQNEAQ (reference sequence). CDR3 protein: CSSSSGQGTYEQYF. As DNA, the CDR3 is TGTTCCAGCAGCTCGGGACAGGGTACTTACGAGCAGTACTTC.

The V gene is TRBV10-2, the J gene TRBJ2-7; 8 nucleotides align to TRBD1. This CDR3 spans 14 amino acids. In germline, CDR1 is WSHSY, CDR2 SAAADI. J was trimmed by 7 bases and V by 9 bases; bases with no gene match: 14. The DNA for the CDR3 is TGCGCCAGTAATATAGGACAGGGTACGGGTGAGCAGTACTTC. Its translation is CASNIGQGTGEQYF.

The chain has TRBV4-1 and TRBJ1-4; 7 bases align to TRBD1. Germline values: CDR1 MGHRA, CDR2 YSYEKL. The CDR3 runs to 16 residues. V shed 4 bases, J shed 8 bases, and the junction held 13 bases outside the gene matches. CDR3 residues: CASSPWSGTEKEKLFF. The CDR3 DNA follows: TGCGCCAGCAGCCCATGGTCCGGGACAGAAAAAGAAAAACTGTTTTTT.

In this sample, this clone turned up once. This sequence joins TRBV27 and TRBJ1-1; the match to TRBD1 covers 7 bases. This CDR3 comprises 15 residues. The junction had 9 bases not matched to a gene; V was cut back by 7 bases and J by 1 base. Germline V gives CDR1 MNHEY, CDR2 SMNVEV (reference sequence). In nucleotides, the CDR3 is TGTGCCAGCAACCTACAGGGGAGGAGGAACACTGAAGCTTTCTTT. Residues: CASNLQGRRNTEAFF.